The rows below give T cell receptor beta chains drawn from one sample of a study of blood T cell repertoires in COVID-19. Assay: immunoSEQ multiplex PCR; the TCRdb copy retains only in-frame clones and omits some. The sample includes under 75,000 clones, about 86% of them seen just once. The sequencing sample was made of peripheral blood. The receptors were gathered from a woman older than 75 with active or convalescent COVID-19. The CDR3 runs from the conserved cysteine through the conserved F or W. A D gene is named only where the DNA matches it firmly. Expanded clones are given a class, and other clones once, few, many or no size at all.

v_gene	abundance	j_gene	d_gene	CDR3nt	CDR3aa
TRBV27	.	TRBJ2-7	.	TGTGCCAGCAGTTTTAAACAGGGTGACACCTACGAGCAGTACTTC	CASSFKQGDTYEQYF
TRBV25-1	.	TRBJ1-2	.	TGTGCCAGCAGTGGGGGAGTCTATGGCTACACCTTC	CASSGGVYGYTF
TRBV15	.	TRBJ2-7	TRBD1	TGTGCCACCAGCTTTCGACAGGGTGAGGGCTACGAGCAGTACTTC	CATSFRQGEGYEQYF
TRBV9	.	TRBJ2-2	.	TGTGCCAGCAGCGTAACGGCAGGGGCGCTCACCGGGGAGCTGTTTTTT	CASSVTAGALTGELFF
TRBV28	.	TRBJ2-3	TRBD2	TGTGCCAGCAGGCGGACTAGCGGGGGGGATACGCAGTATTTT	CASRRTSGGDTQYF
TRBV23-1	.	TRBJ2-5	.	TGCGCCGTAGTCATCCAAGAGACCCAGTACTTC	CAVVIQETQYF
TRBV5-4	once	TRBJ2-5	TRBD2	TGTGCCAGCAGCTTGTACGGGGGGGGAGGGACCCAGTACTTC	CASSLYGGGGTQYF
TRBV6-5	.	TRBJ2-7	.	TGTGCCAGCAGTCCGACATGGTCAGACTACGAGCAGTACTTC	CASSPTWSDYEQYF
TRBV19	few	TRBJ2-6	.	TGTGCCAGTAGTATAGGGTCAGGCCTTCTTTCTGGGGCCAACGTCCTGACTTTC	CASSIGSGLLSGANVLTF
TRBV18	once	TRBJ2-7	.	TGTGCCAGCTCACTCCGGGACACCTCCTACGAGCAGTACTTC	CASSLRDTSYEQYF
TRBV11-2	.	TRBJ2-7	.	TGTGCCAGCAGCGGAGGGAGCGAGCAGTACTTC	CASSGGSEQYF
TRBV4-3	.	TRBJ2-3	TRBD2	TGCGCCAGCAGCCAGACCCGAGCGGGGGGGCCCACAGATACGCAGTATTTT	CASSQTRAGGPTDTQYF
TRBV3-1/TRBV3-2	.	TRBJ2-3	.	TGTGCCAGCAGCCAAGATGCACCGACGGGAAGGCACAATTTT	CASSQDAPTGRHNF
TRBV5-1	.	TRBJ2-6	TRBD1	TGCGCCAGCAGCGAAGGACAGGGGGCGTATGGGGCCAACGTCCTGACTTTC	CASSEGQGAYGANVLTF
TRBV28	.	TRBJ1-5	TRBD1	TGTGCCAGCACCAGACAGGGTTACAGCAATCAGCCCCAGCATTTT	CASTRQGYSNQPQHF
TRBV10-3	.	TRBJ1-6	TRBD1	TGTGCCATCGGGGACAGGGATAGTTCACCCCTCCACTTT	CAIGDRDSSPLHF
TRBV6-2/TRBV6-3	few	TRBJ2-5	TRBD2	TGTGCCAGCAGTTACTCGATTTTGGGGGCTAGCGGGGTTGAGACCCAGTACTTC	CASSYSILGASGVETQYF
TRBV18	.	TRBJ2-7	.	TGTGCCAGCTCACCAGCGCAGGGCCCATACGAGCAGTACTTC	CASSPAQGPYEQYF
TRBV9	.	TRBJ2-1	TRBD2	TGTGCCAGCAGCGTAGCGCTAGCGGGGGCGGGGTACAATGAGCAGTTCTTC	CASSVALAGAGYNEQFF
TRBV9	.	TRBJ2-5	.	TGTGCCAGCAGCGTAGGTAGAGGAGAGACCCAGTACTTC	CASSVGRGETQYF
TRBV9	.	TRBJ2-2	.	TGTGCCAGCTGCAGGGGAAACACCGGGGAGCTGTTTTTT	CASCRGNTGELFF
TRBV5-1	.	TRBJ1-4	.	TGCGCCAGCAGCCTTCAACAGGGAGGGGGTGAAAAACTGTTTTTT	CASSLQQGGGEKLFF
TRBV2	once	TRBJ1-1	TRBD1	TGTGCCAGCAGTCCCCGGACAGGGGTGGGGACTGAAGCTTTCTTT	CASSPRTGVGTEAFF
TRBV4-2	.	TRBJ2-7	TRBD2	TGTGCCAGCAGCCAAGATCTGAGCGGGGGGGCCGACGAGCAGTACTTC	CASSQDLSGGADEQYF
TRBV28	.	TRBJ2-7	.	TGTGCCAGCAGCCCTCCGGGACACCGCTCCTACGAGCAGTACTTC	CASSPPGHRSYEQYF
TRBV12-1	.	TRBJ2-7	.	TGTGCCAGCAGCTCTGACCCAACCGGGGCCTACGAGCAGTACTTC	CASSSDPTGAYEQYF
TRBV4-1	.	TRBJ2-5	.	TGCGCCAGCAGCCAGCGGGACCAAGAGACCCAGTACTTC	CASSQRDQETQYF
TRBV11-2	.	TRBJ1-2	.	TGTGCCAGCAGCTTAGTTCCGGTTAACTATGGCTACACCTTC	CASSLVPVNYGYTF
TRBV24-1	.	TRBJ2-3	TRBD2	TGTGCCACCAGTGACTCTAGCGGGCCCCGCACAGATACGCAGTATTTT	CATSDSSGPRTDTQYF
TRBV5-1	.	TRBJ1-6	.	TGCGCCAGCAGCTTGGCCGGGGGTCGAACTAATAATTCACCCCTCCACTTT	CASSLAGGRTNNSPLHF
TRBV4-3	.	TRBJ2-6	TRBD1	TGCGCCAGCAGCCAAGACGGGACAGGGACTGGGGCCAACGTCCTGACTTTC	CASSQDGTGTGANVLTF
TRBV10-3	once	TRBJ1-5	.	TGTGCCATCAGTGAGGGCGGGAGTTATCAGCCCCAGCATTTT	CAISEGGSYQPQHF
TRBV5-1	.	TRBJ1-2	TRBD1	TGCGCCAGCAGCCCCCCCGACAGGGTTGTTGGCTACACCTTC	CASSPPDRVVGYTF
TRBV5-4	once	TRBJ2-7	.	TGTGCCAGCAGCTTGGCCCAGGGTTCCTACGAGCAGTACTTC	CASSLAQGSYEQYF
TRBV7-2	.	TRBJ2-5	TRBD2	TGTGCCAGCAGCTTAATGGGGGGGGAGACCCAGTACTTC	CASSLMGGETQYF
TRBV10-3	.	TRBJ1-2	TRBD1	TGTGCCATCGGGGACAGGGACCCCTATGGCTACACCTTC	CAIGDRDPYGYTF
TRBV28	.	TRBJ1-1	TRBD1	TGTGCCAGCAGTACGACAGGGCCCACTGAAGCTTTCTTT	CASSTTGPTEAFF
TRBV18	once	TRBJ1-2	TRBD1	TGTGCCAGCTCACGGAACAGGGGAGCGGACTATGGCTACACCTTC	CASSRNRGADYGYTF
TRBV29-1	.	TRBJ2-1	.	TGCAGCGTGGGCAGGGGCTCCTACAATGAGCAGTTCTTC	CSVGRGSYNEQFF
TRBV29-1	once	TRBJ1-1	.	TGCAGCGCCTCCTCGGGAACTAGGGACACTGAAGCTTTCTTT	CSASSGTRDTEAFF
TRBV5-1	.	TRBJ1-1	.	TGCGCCAGCAGCTTTTCAGAGAACACTGAAGCTTTCTTT	CASSFSENTEAFF
TRBV6-2/TRBV6-3	few	TRBJ2-7	.	TGTGCCAGCAGTTACAACCAGTTGACAGCACGCGAGCAGTACTTC	CASSYNQLTAREQYF
TRBV6-2/TRBV6-3	.	TRBJ1-4	.	TGTGCCAGCAGTTACTTAGGGACACCAGATGAAAAACTGTTTTTT	CASSYLGTPDEKLFF
TRBV14	.	TRBJ2-1	.	TGTGCCAGCAGCCACCAGCGTTCCTACAATGAGCAGTTCTTC	CASSHQRSYNEQFF
TRBV7-2	.	TRBJ1-5	.	TGTGCCAGCAGCCAAGGGGCCAGTGATCAGCCCCAGCATTTT	CASSQGASDQPQHF
TRBV3-1/TRBV3-2	.	TRBJ1-6	TRBD1	TGTGCCAGCAGCCAAGATTCCGGGACAGGGGAAGGTTCACCCCTCCACTTT	CASSQDSGTGEGSPLHF
TRBV7-2	.	TRBJ2-3	.	TGTGCCAGCAGCTTGGGAACAGGGTTTAGCACAGATACGCAGTATTTT	CASSLGTGFSTDTQYF
TRBV4-3	.	TRBJ1-2	.	TGCGCCAGCAGCCAAGGACAGGCCATTTATGGCTACACCTTC	CASSQGQAIYGYTF
TRBV9	.	TRBJ1-5	.	TGTGCCAGCAGCCCAGGACAAATCAGTCAGCCCCAGCATTTT	CASSPGQISQPQHF
TRBV20-1	.	TRBJ2-7	.	TGCAGTGCTAGCTACGGGTCCGAGCAGTACTTC	CSASYGSEQYF